This T cell receptor beta chain was retrieved from a study of blood T cell repertoires in COVID-19. Study-wide context: COVID-19 samples from acute and convalescent phases originated in the United States, Italy and Spain.

Study processing details: Amplifying reference gene primers gave estimates of nucleated cell counts. Clones were sequenced by immunoSEQ multiplex PCR, and TCRdb holds only the in-frame ones, with some missing. D and trimming come from the DNA, and the V and J calls and clone size come from that table. The sample gives approximately 200,000 clones, roughly 82% of which show up once; around 11% is in the top ten. Donors of Cohort 3 who recovered were those that had two negative PCRs, clearance, or symptom resolution. This CDR3 is 14 amino acids long. CDR1 is LNHDA and CDR2 is SQIVND in the germline V gene (reference sequence). V gave up 5 bases and J gave up 3 bases; unmatched junction bases: 5.

Material: PBMCs or T cells enriched from blood (not recorded which). The TCR was taken from a man aged 40-49 years who had recovered from COVID-19. V usage is TRBV19 and J usage is TRBJ1-1; 8 nucleotides align to TRBD1. The CDR3 reads CASSQDRVYTEAFF. In nucleotides, the CDR3 is TGTGCCAGTAGTCAGGACAGGGTCTACACTGAAGCTTTCTTT.